Below, one TCR beta chain is given with its context. Its antigen is unidentified. Individual cDNA molecules each received unique molecular identifiers attached to them. TCRdb reprocessed the 5' RACE reads with MiXCR, giving one entry per CDR3 protein. Among about 55,000 distinct CDR3 sequences, about 15% were seen once, and the ten largest hold 10%. These data are taken from a study of early T cells in non-severe SARS-CoV-2 infection. Whole-study results and caveats: A preference for anti-spike CD8 responses marked VDJdb matching, which missed private and CD4 specificities.

The sample was whole blood, taken at baseline. This clonotype was sampled from an adult who was a healthcare worker with PCR-confirmed SARS-CoV-2 infection or an uninfected control (not recorded which).

CDR3 sequence: CASGLDGRPETQYF. The CDR3 DNA is TGTGCTAGTGGTTTGGACGGGCGGCCAGAGACCCAGTACTTC. This rearrangement joins TRBV12-5 to TRBJ2-5; D unresolved. Deletions cut 1 base from V and 4 bases from J, with 10 bases between. The CDR3 extends over 14 amino acids. Per germline, CDR1 LGHNT and CDR2 FRNRAP.